The 31 T cell receptor beta chains in this list originate from one sample, sequenced in a study of glioma-infiltrating T cells. Amplification of TCR alpha and beta CDR3 regions from RNA used iRepertoire nested multiplex PCR. TCRdb ran MiXCR on the multiplex PCR reads and lists one entry per CDR3 protein. The table shows 100,000 to 150,000 distinct CDR3 sequences, with approximately 24% occurring only once. Sequenced: glioma tissue, nonneoplastic brain tissue, or PBMCs (not recorded which). The source of these receptors is a human donor with low-grade glioma or glioblastoma, undergoing nonglioma brain surgery, or in good health (not recorded which).

This clonotype was recorded a few times. The V and J genes are TRBV2 and TRBJ1-2; tentatively, D is TRBD1 (6 bases). The germline V gene encodes CDR1 SNHLY and CDR2 FYNNEI. V was shortened by 6 bases and J by 6 bases, with 14 bases between the two germline ends. The CDR3 consists of 13 residues. The DNA of the CDR3 is TGTGCCAGCAGATTGACAGGTGGGGATGGCTACACCTTC. This codes for CASRLTGGDGYTF.

This chain connects TRBV5-1 to TRBJ2-3; 13 nucleotides line up with TRBD2. Per germline, CDR1 SGHRS and CDR2 YFSETQ. With 3 bases clipped from V and 4 bases from J, the junction kept 14 bases outside the gene matches. This CDR3 has 19 residues. CDR3 nucleotide sequence: TGCGCCAGCAGCTCCCTGGGAGGGACTAGCGGGGCCCTAGCAGATACGCAGTATTTT. Translated: CASSSLGGTSGALADTQYF. Using reference TRBV5-1 and TRBJ2-3 for the parts outside the CDR3, the full variable domain is KAGVTQTPRYLIKTRGQQVTLSCSPISGHRSVSWYQQTPGQGLQFLFEYFSETQRNKGNFPGRFSGRQFSNSRSEMNVSTLELGDSALYLCASSSLGGTSGALADTQYFGPGTRLTVL.

This clonotype was counted many times. The rearrangement links TRBV11-2 to TRBJ2-3; D is ambiguous. Trimming removed 3 bases from V and 6 bases from J, with 7 bases in between. The CDR3 has 12 residues. Per germline, CDR1 SGHAT and CDR2 FQNNGV. The CDR3 sequence is CASSFSSDTQYF. As DNA, the CDR3 is TGTGCCAGCAGCTTTAGCTCGGATACGCAGTATTTT.

A few counts support this clonotype. The chain combines TRBV10-3 with TRBJ2-3, with TRBD1 as a possible D gene (5 bases). CDR1 is ENHRY and CDR2 is SYGVKD in the germline V gene. V shed 8 bases and J shed 0 bases, with 12 bases lying between them. CDR3 length: 14 amino acids. This CDR3 reads CAIAEGVSTDTQYF. The CDR3, as DNA: TGTGCCATCGCCGAAGGGGTGAGCACAGATACGCAGTATTTT.

This clonotype was observed a few times. The chain joins TRBV30 to TRBJ1-1; 7 bases agree with TRBD1. In germline, CDR1 is GTSNPN, CDR2 SVGIG (reference sequence). The CDR3 has 11 residues. V lost 5 bases to trimming and J lost 12 bases; unmatched junction nucleotides: 9. The CDR3 region is CAWGRTGATFF. The CDR3, as DNA: TGTGCCTGGGGGCGGACAGGCGCAACTTTCTTT.

Concerning this clonotype itself: A much more abundant neighbour one base away suggests this may be a read error. The rearrangement joins TRBV15 to TRBJ1-2; no firm D call. The length of the CDR3 is 17 residues. The germline V gene encodes CDR1 LNHNV and CDR2 YYDKDF (reference sequence). Trimming removed 0 bases at V and 2 bases at J, with 16 bases between. The CDR3 is CATSRDRAYPTNYGYTF. CDR3 sequence (DNA): TGTGCCACCAGCAGAGATCGCGCCTACCCCACGAACTATGGCTACACCTTC.

V gene TRBV7-6 combines with J gene TRBJ2-7; the D gene is possibly TRBD2 (5 bases). CDR1 SGHVS and CDR2 FNYEAQ come from the germline V gene. Trimming took 7 bases from V and 7 from J, leaving 17 bases between them. The CDR3 covers 13 residues. The chain's CDR3 is CASNLEPGWEQYV. CDR3 DNA sequence: TGTGCCAGCAACTTGGAACCGGGGTGGGAGCAGTACGTC.

This clonotype was counted only a few times. The chain recombines TRBV7-8 with TRBJ2-7; 8 bases match TRBD2. The V and J ends lost 1 base and 7 bases, in that order; junction bases with no gene match: 6. The CDR3 runs 14 residues. CDR1 is SGHVS, CDR2 FQNEAQ, per germline. The CDR3 nucleotides read TGTGCCAGCAGCTTAGAAGCGGGGGCGAGGGAGCAGTACGTC. The encoded protein is CASSLEAGAREQYV.

The V call is TRBV20-1, the J call TRBJ1-1; D possibly corresponds to TRBD1 (5 bases). The CDR3 runs to 13 residues. Trimming stripped 5 bases from V and 4 bases from J, with 14 bases between. Germline assignment: CDR1 DFQATT and CDR2 SNEGSKA (reference sequence). In DNA, the CDR3 is TGCAGTGCTTGTCCCACTAGGGGCACTGAAGCTTTCTTT. It codes for CSACPTRGTEAFF.

This clonotype occurred many times. The chain links TRBV6-1 to TRBJ1-5; 10 nucleotides line up with TRBD1. CDR1 and CDR2 (germline): MNHNS, SASEGT. V was clipped by 5 bases and J by 2 bases; unmatched bases: 6. This CDR3 has 16 amino acids. The CDR3 DNA sequence: TGTGCCAGCAGTTCCGTGGGGACAGGGGGCAATCAGCCCCAGCATTTT. Translation: CASSSVGTGGNQPQHF.

V gene TRBV5-1 combines with J gene TRBJ2-3, with D perhaps given as TRBD1 or TRBD2 (7 bases each). V lost 5 bases, J lost 2 bases, and 21 bases lay in between. The CDR3 is 17 residues long. Germline CDR1 SGHRS, CDR2 YFSETQ. Written as DNA, the CDR3 is TGCGCCAGCAGTATTCAGGGGGGGCCCCTCTTCACAGATACGCAGTATTTT. This translates into CASSIQGGPLFTDTQYF.

CDR3 region: CASSLARTGEGYTF. CDR3 nucleotide sequence: TGTGCCAGCAGCTTAGCCCGGACAGGGGAAGGCTACACCTTC. The chain carries TRBV7-2 and TRBJ1-2; 9 bases are shared with TRBD1. After removal of 0 bases from V and 8 bases from J, the junction contained 4 bases not matched to a gene. Germline V gives CDR1 SGHTA, CDR2 FQGNSA. This CDR3 region has 14 residues.

This chain joins TRBV11-3 and TRBJ2-3, with 13 bases lining up with TRBD2. The junction had 7 bases not matched to a gene; V was cut back by 0 bases and J by 4 bases. The CDR3 covers 18 residues. The germline V gene encodes CDR1 SGHNT and CDR2 YENEEA. The DNA for the CDR3 is TGTGCCAGCAGCTTAGATCCCGGACTAGCGGGGGCCCCAGATACGCAGTATTTT. Translated, it gives CASSLDPGLAGAPDTQYF.

To note about this clonotype: At one end the junction does not follow the germline gene, possibly because of a read error. V gene TRBV6-1 combines with J gene TRBJ2-3, with D possibly being TRBD2 (5 bases). Germline CDR1 and CDR2: MNHNS and SASEGT. This CDR3 has 18 amino acids. DNA of the CDR3: TGTGCCAGCAGTGAAAGGTGGTCAACCCAGGCTAGCACAGATACGCTGTATTTT. It is translated as CASSERWSTQASTDTLYF.

This clonotype appeared a few times. The chain recombines TRBV7-2 with TRBJ1-2, with TRBD1 as a possible D gene (6 bases). The CDR3 has 18 residues. Trimming stripped 5 bases from V and 4 bases from J, with 26 bases between. Germline V lookup: CDR1 SGHTA, CDR2 FQGNSA. The CDR3 DNA sequence: TGTGCCAGCAGCAAAACTGGCCGGGACATGGATTCCATCTATGGCTACACCTTC. This codes for CASSKTGRDMDSIYGYTF.

This clonotype occurred a few times. The genes are TRBV18 and TRBJ2-1; D gene unclear. The CDR3 has 15 amino acids. V was shortened by 0 bases and J by 3 bases, with 9 bases between the two germline ends. Germline lookup yields CDR1 KGHSH and CDR2 LQKENI. DNA of the CDR3: TGTGCCAGCTCACCACCTGGGCAGGTCTACAATGAGCAGTTCTTC. Protein product: CASSPPGQVYNEQFF. The whole variable domain, filled in from reference TRBV18 and TRBJ2-1, reads NAGVMQNPRHLVRRRGQEARLRCSPMKGHSHVYWYRQLPEEGLKFMVYLQKENIIDESGMPKERFSAEFPKEGPSILRIQQVVRGDSAAYFCASSPPGQVYNEQFFGPGTRLTVL.

CDR3: CASRALGPKETQYF. The CDR3, as DNA: TGTGCCAGTAGAGCGTTGGGCCCCAAAGAGACCCAGTACTTC. The genes are TRBV19 and TRBJ2-5; D unresolved. Trimming stripped 6 bases from V and 3 bases from J, with 14 bases between. CDR1 and CDR2 from the germline V gene are LNHDA and SQIVND (reference sequence). This CDR3 comprises 14 residues.

The chain recombines TRBV6-1 with TRBJ1-2, with TRBD1 matching over 7 bases. CDR3 length: 15 residues. Germline assignment: CDR1 MNHNS and CDR2 SASEGT. V was clipped by 7 bases and J by 1 base; unmatched bases: 9. The DNA for the CDR3 is TGTGCCAGCACCGACCCCCGGGACAGTAACTATGGCTACACCTTC. Protein sequence: CASTDPRDSNYGYTF.

In this sample, this clonotype turned up a few times. The V call is TRBV12-3 or TRBV12-4, the J call TRBJ1-2, with a tentative D call TRBD1 (5 bases). The V gene lost 6 bases and the J gene lost 5 bases, with 16 bases spanning the gap. The CDR3 contains 14 residues. CDR3: CASSQGLSGYGYTF. The DNA of the CDR3 is TGTGCCAGCAGCCAGGGACTTTCCGGGTATGGCTACACCTTC.

A few counts support this clonotype. The genes are TRBV18 and TRBJ2-1; 10 nucleotides agree with TRBD2. The CDR3 sequence is 16 residues long. Germline-derived CDR1 and CDR2 are KGHSH and LQKENI. V gave up 3 bases and J gave up 5 bases; unmatched junction bases: 7. The CDR3 loop reads CASSPITSGANNEQFF. The CDR3 region has the DNA TGTGCCAGCTCACCGATCACTAGCGGGGCGAACAATGAGCAGTTCTTC.

This clonotype was picked up a small number of times. The rearrangement links TRBV29-1 to TRBJ1-2, with D unresolved. CDR3 length: 12 residues. Deletions cut 4 bases from V and 6 bases from J, with 12 bases between. Per germline, CDR1 SQVTM and CDR2 ANQGSEA. CDR3 amino acids: CSVVRSKDGYTF. The CDR3 coding sequence is TGCAGCGTTGTTCGGAGTAAAGATGGCTACACCTTC. Full variable domain (remainder filled in from reference TRBV29-1 and TRBJ1-2): SAVISQKPSRDICQRGTSLTIQCQVDSQVTMMFWYRQQPGQSLTLIATANQGSEATYESGFVIDKFPISRPNLTFSTLTVSNMSPEDSSIYLCSVVRSKDGYTFGSGTRLTVV.

The sample holds a few counts of this clonotype. The chain combines TRBV9 with TRBJ2-5; D remains ambiguous. The CDR3 length is 13 residues. Germline assignment: CDR1 SGDLS and CDR2 YYNGEE. V was shortened by 4 bases and J by 7 bases, with 14 bases between the two germline ends. CDR3 amino acids: CASSPLTAGTQYF. The CDR3 coding sequence is TGTGCCAGCAGCCCACTCACCGCCGGGACCCAGTACTTC.

This clonotype was seen repeatedly, ten times or more. The V call is TRBV28, the J call TRBJ2-7, with TRBD1 matching over 9 bases. The ends lost 5 bases at V and 5 bases at J; junction bases unmatched: 7. This CDR3 has 14 amino acids. The germline V gene has CDR1 MDHEN and CDR2 SYDVKM. The CDR3 region has the DNA TGTGCCAGCAGTCCGTACAGGGGGCTTAACGAGCAGTACGTC. Translation gives CASSPYRGLNEQYV.

V is TRBV7-2 and J is TRBJ2-1; D not resolved. V was trimmed by 8 bases and J by 2 bases, leaving 13 bases between them. CDR1 and CDR2 from the germline V gene are SGHTA and FQGNSA. The length of the CDR3 is 14 residues. The CDR3 is CASRPSSPYNEQFF. In nucleotides, the CDR3 is TGTGCCAGCCGCCCCAGCAGCCCCTACAATGAGCAGTTCTTC. Full variable domain (rest looked up from reference TRBV7-2 and TRBJ2-1): GAGVSQSPSNKVTEKGKDVELRCDPISGHTALYWYRQSLGQGLEFLIYFQGNSAPDKSGLPSDRFSAERTGGSVSTLTIQRTQQEDSAVYLCASRPSSPYNEQFFGPGTRLTVL.

This clonotype was picked up a small number of times. The chain combines TRBV19 with TRBJ1-6, with 7 positions matching TRBD1. Germline V gives CDR1 LNHDA, CDR2 SQIVND (reference sequence). This CDR3 is built from 15 residues. J was trimmed by 9 bases and V by 6 bases; bases with no gene match: 11. CDR3: CASSRDSLRGSPLHF. CDR3 nucleotides: TGTGCCAGTAGCCGGGACAGTCTAAGGGGTTCACCCCTCCACTTT.

Ten or more counts support this clonotype. The chain employs TRBV6-6 and TRBJ2-1; the D gene is possibly TRBD2 (7 bases). The CDR3 runs 16 residues. V was cut by 0 bases and J by 6 bases, with 15 bases left in between. In germline, CDR1 is MNHNY, CDR2 SVGAGI (reference sequence). This chain's CDR3 is CASSYSGRGALNEQFF. CDR3 in DNA: TGTGCCAGCAGTTACTCCGGCCGGGGGGCCCTCAATGAGCAGTTCTTC.

This clonotype showed up many times. The chain is built from TRBV28 and TRBJ1-1, with TRBD1 as a possible D gene (5 bases). The CDR3 is made up of 13 amino acids. Trimming left V 10 bases short and J 9 bases short, with 21 bases between. The V gene's germline CDR1 is MDHEN and CDR2 SYDVKM. The CDR3 nucleotides read TGTGCCACCAGGGTCGTCCCGTTAATACAAGCTTTCTTT. Residues: CATRVVPLIQAFF.

This clonotype was picked up many times. The genes are TRBV6-1 and TRBJ1-1; TRBD1 aligns across 10 bases. CDR3 length: 14 amino acids. The ends lost 4 bases at V and 4 bases at J; junction bases unmatched: 3. Germline V gene sequence: CDR1 MNHNS, CDR2 SASEGT. As DNA, the CDR3 is TGTGCCAGCAGTGTGGGACAGGGGAGCACTGAAGCTTTCTTT. This encodes CASSVGQGSTEAFF.

The chain has TRBV7-2 and TRBJ1-3; no clear D. The CDR3 runs to 18 residues. Germline values: CDR1 SGHTA, CDR2 FQGNSA. The V end lost 1 base, the J end lost 0 bases, and 16 bases lay between the germline ends. The CDR3 nucleotides read TGTGCCAGCAGCTTAGAATTGAGGCACCGAAGCTCTGGAAACACCATATATTTT. Amino acid sequence: CASSLELRHRSSGNTIYF.

This clonotype came up many times. This chain links TRBV24-1 with TRBJ2-1, with 8 bases identical to TRBD2. CDR3 length: 13 amino acids. Trimming cost V 4 bases and J 9 bases; bases outside gene matches: 4. Germline V gene data show CDR1 as KGHDR and CDR2 as SFDVKD. The CDR3 spells CATSEGTRGEQFF. DNA for the CDR3: TGTGCCACCAGTGAGGGGACTAGGGGTGAGCAGTTCTTC.

This clonotype was picked up one time. The chain links TRBV2 to TRBJ2-1, with 12 nucleotides matching TRBD2. In germline, CDR1 is SNHLY, CDR2 FYNNEI. V trimming: 7 bases; J trimming: 5 bases; junction bases outside the gene matches: 6. This CDR3 is 15 amino acids long. CDR3 in amino acids: CASTLLAGGHNEQFF. CDR3 coding DNA: TGTGCCAGCACCCTCCTAGCGGGGGGGCACAATGAGCAGTTCTTC.